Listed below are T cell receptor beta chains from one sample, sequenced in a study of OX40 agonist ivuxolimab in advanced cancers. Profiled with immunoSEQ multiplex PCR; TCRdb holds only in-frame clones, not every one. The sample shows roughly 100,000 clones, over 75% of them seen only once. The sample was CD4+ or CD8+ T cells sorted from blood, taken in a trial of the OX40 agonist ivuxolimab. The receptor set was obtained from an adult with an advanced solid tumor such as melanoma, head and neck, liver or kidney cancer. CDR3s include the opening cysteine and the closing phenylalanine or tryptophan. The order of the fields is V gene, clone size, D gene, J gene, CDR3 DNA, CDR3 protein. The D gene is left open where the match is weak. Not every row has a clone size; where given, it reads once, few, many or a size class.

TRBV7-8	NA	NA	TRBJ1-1	TGTGCCAGCAGCTTAGTAGAAGGGGACACTGAAGCTTTCTTT	CASSLVEGDTEAFF
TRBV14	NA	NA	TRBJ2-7	TGTGCCAGCAGCCTCCCAAGCTCCTACGAGCAGTACTTC	CASSLPSSYEQYF
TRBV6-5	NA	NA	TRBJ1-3	TGTGCCAGCAGTCGGGACTTCCGCTCTGGAAACACCATATATTTT	CASSRDFRSGNTIYF
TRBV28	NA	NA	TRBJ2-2	TGTGCCAGCAGTCCACGAGGGGGTTTCGCCGGGGAGCTGTTTTTT	CASSPRGGFAGELFF
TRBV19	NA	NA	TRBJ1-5	TGTGCCAGTAGTATCGAGGGGATCGAGCCCCAGCATTTT	CASSIEGIEPQHF
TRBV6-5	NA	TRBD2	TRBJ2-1	TGTGCCAGCAAGACGGGGACTACCTACAATGAGCAGTTCTTC	CASKTGTTYNEQFF
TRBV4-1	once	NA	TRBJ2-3	TGCGCCAGCAGCCAAGATTCGCTGGGGGCAGATACGCAGTATTTT	CASSQDSLGADTQYF
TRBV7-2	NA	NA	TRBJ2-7	TGTGCCAGCAGTCACGGAACAGAGAGCTACGAGCAGTACTTC	CASSHGTESYEQYF
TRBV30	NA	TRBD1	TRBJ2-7	TGTGCCTGGAGTGGTGCTGGGACAGGGAACCACGAGCAGTACTTC	CAWSGAGTGNHEQYF
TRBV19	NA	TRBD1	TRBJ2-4	TGTGCCAGTAGTATAGCTGGCACAGGGGTGTCCAAAAACATTCAGTACTTC	CASSIAGTGVSKNIQYF
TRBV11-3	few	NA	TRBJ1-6	TGTGCCAGCAGCTTAGGGGGATCACCCCTCCACTTT	CASSLGGSPLHF
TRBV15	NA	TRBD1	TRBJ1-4	TGTGCCACCAGCAGAGCCCCCGGACAGGGACTGTTTTTT	CATSRAPGQGLFF
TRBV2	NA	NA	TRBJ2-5	TGTGCCAGCAGTAGACAGGAGGGTGAGGAGACCCAGTACTTC	CASSRQEGEETQYF
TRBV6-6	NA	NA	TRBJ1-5	TGTGCCAGCAGTTACTCACTAGGGAGGTCTGATCAGCCCCAGCATTTT	CASSYSLGRSDQPQHF
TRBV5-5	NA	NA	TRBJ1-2	TGTGCCAGCACCTTGGCAGGAAAGAGCTATGGCTACACCTTC	CASTLAGKSYGYTF
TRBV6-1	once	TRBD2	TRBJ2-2	TGTGCCAGCAGTGCCGGACTAGCGGGATTCTCCGGGGAGCTGTTTTTT	CASSAGLAGFSGELFF
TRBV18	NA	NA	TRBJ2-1	TGTGCCAGCTCACCATTCCAGGGTTGGGACTCCAATGAGCAGTTCTTC	CASSPFQGWDSNEQFF
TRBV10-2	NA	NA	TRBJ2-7	TGCGCCAGCAGTGCGTACTACGAGCAGTACTTC	CASSAYYEQYF
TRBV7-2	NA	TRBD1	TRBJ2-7	TGTGCCAGCAGCCCCGGGACAGGGGCCTACGAGCAGTACTTC	CASSPGTGAYEQYF
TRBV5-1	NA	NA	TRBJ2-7	TGCGCCAGCAGCTTGGATTCCGCCTACGAGCAGTACTTC	CASSLDSAYEQYF
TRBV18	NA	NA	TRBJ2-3	TGTGCCAGCTCACCGATCCTTAGCATCACAGATACGCAGTATTTT	CASSPILSITDTQYF
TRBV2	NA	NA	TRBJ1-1	TGTGCCAGCAGTGAAGCGCTTTCCCTGCGTATGATGAACACTGAAGCTTTCTTT	CASSEALSLRMMNTEAFF
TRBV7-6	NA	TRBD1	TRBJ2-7	TGTGCCAGCAGCTTAGAACAGGGGGCGGGTGAGCAGTACTTC	CASSLEQGAGEQYF